A selection of T cell receptor beta chains follows, all from one sample in a study of control samples from healthy donors and cancer patients. Data came from immunoSEQ multiplex PCR; TCRdb stores just in-frame clones and leaves some out. The sample lists 100,000 to 120,000 clones; 88% were seen once. The material sequenced was PBMCs. These receptors were obtained from a woman in her sixties with lung cancer. Each CDR3 is given with its conserved first and last residue. Fields, in order: J gene, D gene, clone size, V gene, CDR3 protein, CDR3 DNA. D genes are given only for firm matches. Expanded clones are given a class, and other clones once, few, many or no size at all.

J gene: TRBJ1-5; D gene: NA; clone size: NA; V gene: TRBV5-1; CDR3 protein: CASSLGTENQPQHF; CDR3 DNA: TGCGCCAGCAGCTTGGGGACAGAGAATCAGCCCCAGCATTTT
J gene: TRBJ1-1; D gene: NA; clone size: NA; V gene: TRBV6-5; CDR3 protein: CASRGRGTSNTEAFF; CDR3 DNA: TGTGCCAGCAGAGGCCGGGGGACATCGAACACTGAAGCTTTCTTT
J gene: TRBJ2-1; D gene: TRBD2; clone size: few; V gene: TRBV7-9; CDR3 protein: CASSVSGGAYNEQFF; CDR3 DNA: TGTGCCAGCAGCGTTAGCGGGGGGGCATACAATGAGCAGTTCTTC
J gene: TRBJ1-5; D gene: NA; clone size: NA; V gene: TRBV12-3/TRBV12-4; CDR3 protein: CASGVGSNQPQHF; CDR3 DNA: TGTGCCAGCGGGGTGGGTAGCAATCAGCCCCAGCATTTT
J gene: TRBJ1-2; D gene: TRBD1; clone size: NA; V gene: TRBV6-6; CDR3 protein: CASSYPTGAIYGYTF; CDR3 DNA: TGTGCCAGCAGTTACCCGACAGGGGCGATCTATGGCTACACCTTC
J gene: TRBJ2-2; D gene: NA; clone size: NA; V gene: TRBV24-1; CDR3 protein: CATSDFTIQNTGELFF; CDR3 DNA: TGTGCCACCAGTGACTTCACCATACAGAACACCGGGGAGCTGTTTTTT
J gene: TRBJ2-5; D gene: NA; clone size: NA; V gene: TRBV5-1; CDR3 protein: CASSLAPGVKETQYF; CDR3 DNA: TGCGCCAGCAGCTTGGCCCCTGGGGTCAAAGAGACCCAGTACTTC
J gene: TRBJ1-6; D gene: NA; clone size: NA; V gene: TRBV7-9; CDR3 protein: CASSLEGGSNSPLHF; CDR3 DNA: TGTGCCAGCAGCTTAGAGGGGGGTTCTAATTCACCCCTCCACTTT
J gene: TRBJ2-2; D gene: NA; clone size: once; V gene: TRBV19; CDR3 protein: CASMRSFNPPPGELFF; CDR3 DNA: TGTGCCAGTATGCGAAGCTTTAATCCCCCCCCCGGGGAGCTGTTTTTT
J gene: TRBJ2-5; D gene: NA; clone size: NA; V gene: TRBV18; CDR3 protein: CASSISQETQYF; CDR3 DNA: TGTGCCAGCTCAATTAGTCAAGAGACCCAGTACTTC
J gene: TRBJ2-3; D gene: TRBD1; clone size: NA; V gene: TRBV4-1; CDR3 protein: CASSRRTGSTDTQYF; CDR3 DNA: TGCGCCAGCAGCCGACGGACAGGGAGCACAGATACGCAGTATTTT
J gene: TRBJ1-1; D gene: TRBD1; clone size: NA; V gene: TRBV28; CDR3 protein: CASSPLRTGGTEAFF; CDR3 DNA: TGTGCCAGCAGTCCCTTGAGGACAGGGGGCACTGAAGCTTTCTTT
J gene: TRBJ2-7; D gene: NA; clone size: NA; V gene: TRBV6-5; CDR3 protein: CASSYSSPSYEQYF; CDR3 DNA: TGTGCCAGCAGTTACTCAAGTCCTTCCTACGAGCAGTACTTC
J gene: TRBJ2-3; D gene: NA; clone size: NA; V gene: TRBV5-1; CDR3 protein: CASSLEGRADTDTQYF; CDR3 DNA: TGCGCCAGCAGCTTGGAGGGCAGGGCGGACACAGATACGCAGTATTTT
J gene: TRBJ1-6; D gene: TRBD1; clone size: NA; V gene: TRBV5-4; CDR3 protein: CASSSFGTEYSPLHF; CDR3 DNA: TGTGCCAGCAGCTCTTTCGGGACAGAGTATTCACCCCTCCACTTT
J gene: TRBJ2-5; D gene: TRBD2; clone size: NA; V gene: TRBV3-1/TRBV3-2; CDR3 protein: CASSQDPLATHF; CDR3 DNA: TGTGCCAGCAGCCAAGATCCACTAGCGACACACTTC
J gene: TRBJ2-1; D gene: NA; clone size: NA; V gene: TRBV27; CDR3 protein: CASSPRGEQFF; CDR3 DNA: TGTGCCAGCAGCCCCCGGGGGGAGCAGTTCTTC
J gene: TRBJ2-3; D gene: TRBD2; clone size: NA; V gene: TRBV2; CDR3 protein: CASREDEREISDTQYF; CDR3 DNA: TGTGCCAGCAGGGAGGATGAGCGGGAGATCTCAGATACGCAGTATTTT
J gene: TRBJ2-1; D gene: NA; clone size: NA; V gene: TRBV6-5; CDR3 protein: CASRLQRYNEQFF; CDR3 DNA: TGTGCCAGCAGATTACAGCGCTACAATGAGCAGTTCTTC
J gene: TRBJ1-1; D gene: NA; clone size: NA; V gene: TRBV7-9; CDR3 protein: CASSFGGQNTEAFF; CDR3 DNA: TGTGCCAGCAGCTTCGGGGGTCAGAACACTGAAGCTTTCTTT
J gene: TRBJ2-3; D gene: NA; clone size: NA; V gene: TRBV2; CDR3 protein: CASSPMLASTDTQYF; CDR3 DNA: TGTGCCAGCAGTCCCATGCTGGCTAGCACAGATACGCAGTATTTT
J gene: TRBJ2-3; D gene: TRBD2; clone size: NA; V gene: TRBV15; CDR3 protein: CATSSRGGSTDTQYF; CDR3 DNA: TGTGCCACCAGCTCGCGGGGGGGTAGCACAGATACGCAGTATTTT
J gene: TRBJ2-7; D gene: TRBD1; clone size: few; V gene: TRBV30; CDR3 protein: CAWTRDRNYEQYF; CDR3 DNA: TGTGCCTGGACCCGGGACAGGAACTACGAGCAGTACTTC
J gene: TRBJ1-2; D gene: NA; clone size: NA; V gene: TRBV6-5; CDR3 protein: CASSPPGGVSGYTF; CDR3 DNA: TGTGCCAGCAGTCCTCCGGGGGGCGTTTCTGGCTACACCTTC
J gene: TRBJ1-5; D gene: TRBD1; clone size: few; V gene: TRBV19; CDR3 protein: CASRRTGQYSNQPQHF; CDR3 DNA: TGTGCCAGTAGGCGGACGGGACAGTATAGCAATCAGCCCCAGCATTTT
J gene: TRBJ2-7; D gene: TRBD1; clone size: NA; V gene: TRBV20-1; CDR3 protein: CSASDTGAVYEQYF; CDR3 DNA: TGCAGTGCGAGTGATACAGGGGCCGTATACGAGCAGTACTTC
J gene: TRBJ2-5; D gene: TRBD1; clone size: NA; V gene: TRBV28; CDR3 protein: CASRPRTGVKETQYF; CDR3 DNA: TGTGCCAGCAGACCCCGGACAGGGGTCAAAGAGACCCAGTACTTC
J gene: TRBJ1-5; D gene: TRBD1; clone size: few; V gene: TRBV6-2/TRBV6-3; CDR3 protein: CASSSGTGLLLYSNQPQHF; CDR3 DNA: TGTGCCAGCAGTTCGGGGACAGGACTCTTATTATATAGCAATCAGCCCCAGCATTTT
J gene: TRBJ1-1; D gene: NA; clone size: NA; V gene: TRBV19; CDR3 protein: CASSIPGPTNTEAFF; CDR3 DNA: TGTGCCAGTAGTATCCCGGGACCGACGAACACTGAAGCTTTCTTT
J gene: TRBJ1-1; D gene: TRBD1; clone size: NA; V gene: TRBV24-1; CDR3 protein: CATSDSGGADTEAFF; CDR3 DNA: TGTGCCACCAGTGACTCAGGGGGCGCGGACACTGAAGCTTTCTTT
J gene: TRBJ1-2; D gene: NA; clone size: NA; V gene: TRBV11-1; CDR3 protein: CASSVTVGEVYGYTF; CDR3 DNA: TGTGCCAGCAGCGTGACAGTAGGGGAAGTTTATGGCTACACCTTC